The 2 T cell receptor beta chains given below trace back to one sample, sequenced in a study of breast tumors, draining lymph nodes, adjacent tissues. Samples came from axillary lymph nodes draining the breast cancer. TCRdb itself ran the multiplex PCR reads through MiXCR, one entry per CDR3 protein. The sample has fewer than 200,000 distinct CDR3 sequences; roughly 30% are singletons. Input material: axillary lymph node tissue. The source is a female donor with breast cancer. Some clones in this sample may be carry-over from other donors' samples.

Comment on this clonotype: A clone one base away is much larger, so this may be a read error. The genes are TRBV12-3 or TRBV12-4 and TRBJ1-5, with 7 bases that match TRBD1. The CDR3 spans 15 residues. The J segment lost 4 bases and the V segment lost 8 bases, leaving 11 bases of the junction unmatched. CDR3 residues: CASGQRGDRNQPQHF. CDR3 DNA: TGTGCCAGCGGTCAGAGGGGGGACAGAAATCAGCCCCAGCATTTT.

This clonotype was counted many times. V usage is TRBV20-1 and J usage is TRBJ1-2, with D possibly being TRBD1 (6 bases). This CDR3 contains 12 residues. From germline, CDR1 is DFQATT and CDR2 SNEGSKA (reference sequence). CDR3 protein: CRAGGGVYGYTF. As DNA, the CDR3 is TGCAGAGCGGGCGGGGGCGTCTATGGCTACACCTTC.